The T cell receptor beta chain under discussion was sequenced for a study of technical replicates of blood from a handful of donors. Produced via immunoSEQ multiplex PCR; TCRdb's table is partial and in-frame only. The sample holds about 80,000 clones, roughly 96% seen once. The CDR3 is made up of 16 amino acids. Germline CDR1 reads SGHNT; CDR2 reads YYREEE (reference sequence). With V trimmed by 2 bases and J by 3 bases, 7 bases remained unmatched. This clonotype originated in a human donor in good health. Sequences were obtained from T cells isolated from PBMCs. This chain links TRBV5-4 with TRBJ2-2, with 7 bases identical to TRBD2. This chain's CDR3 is CASSLVAGADTGELFF. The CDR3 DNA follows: TGTGCCAGCAGCTTAGTCGCGGGAGCGGACACCGGGGAGCTGTTTTTT.